This T cell receptor beta chain came from a study of PD-1 blockade in classical Hodgkin lymphoma. Noted time point: cycle 4 day 1 (C4D1), after more than five weeks of nivolumab. There was relapse after autologous stem cell transplantation in every patient, and there was variation in brentuximab vedotin exposure. Complete response, partial response or progressive disease were the best responses. Using immunoSEQ multiplex PCR, the repertoire was profiled, and TCRdb retains in-frame clones only, with some absent. The sample includes about 4,000 clones, roughly 65% of them seen just once. Findings of the study overall: Excluded were patients who started nivolumab under 1 year after ASCT, a group that had lower diversity. Newly diagnosed patients reportedly had lower baseline TCR diversity than healthy donors. Similar baseline diversity was found in complete responders and newly diagnosed patients.

V dropped 3 bases and J dropped 3; count of bases not matched to a gene: 2. The V gene's germline CDR1 is GTSNPN and CDR2 SVGIG (reference sequence). This CDR3 comprises 14 residues. Only a few counts were recorded for this clone. What it binds is unknown. Sequenced material: peripheral blood mononuclear cells (PBMCs), taken before the fourth cycle of nivolumab. V is TRBV30 and J is TRBJ2-2; 9 bases line up with TRBD1. This clonotype was obtained from a human donor with classical Hodgkin lymphoma. The CDR3 sequence is CAWRGQGHTGELFF. In DNA, the CDR3 is TGTGCCTGGAGGGGACAGGGTCACACCGGGGAGCTGTTTTTT.